Below, 31 T cell receptor beta chains from the same sample are listed, as sequenced in a study of molecular identifiers for immune sequencing clone quantification. Each CDR3 protein is one row after TCRdb ran MiXCR on the PCR reads. The sample has 490,000 or so distinct CDR3 sequences, around 25% seen once. Source material: naive CD8+ T cells from blood, with Jurkat cell RNA spiked in. The subset was: FACS-sorted CD8+CD4-CCR7+CD45RA+ naive T cells. The receptors originated from a human donor in good health. Some libraries in this study had Jurkat cell RNA spiked in.

This clonotype was detected ten times or more. The chain links TRBV6-5 to TRBJ1-1; perhaps TRBD1 as D (5 bases). The CDR3 sequence is 15 residues long. V gave up 2 bases and J gave up 3 bases, with 13 bases separating them. Per germline, CDR1 MNHEY and CDR2 SVGAGI. The CDR3 loop reads CASSYMLGEDTEAFF. The DNA of the CDR3 is TGTGCCAGCAGTTACATGTTGGGGGAGGACACTGAAGCTTTCTTT.

This clonotype has just a few counts. The chain uses TRBV6-4 and TRBJ2-3, with D possibly being TRBD1 or TRBD2 (5 bases each). Trimming left V 9 bases short and J 0 bases short, with 22 bases between. Germline CDR1 MRHNA, CDR2 SNTAGT. There are 17 residues in the CDR3. As DNA, the CDR3 is TGTGCCAGACCTTCGATATCCGGGGCCGGGAGCACAGATACGCAGTATTTT. Protein product: CARPSISGAGSTDTQYF.

The table lists this clonotype with many counts. In DNA form, the CDR3 reads TGTGCCAGCAGCCAAGGCAGCAATCAGCCCCAGCATTTT. This gives the protein CASSQGSNQPQHF. The chain is built from TRBV13 and TRBJ1-5; D unresolved. Trimming shortened V by 5 bases and J by 1 base, and 6 bases separated the two germline ends. Germline V gene sequence: CDR1 PRHDT, CDR2 FYEKMQ (reference sequence). CDR3 length: 13 residues.

This clonotype was observed a handful of times. The chain employs TRBV11-2 and TRBJ1-1; the D is unclear. This CDR3 is built from 14 residues. The V gene's germline CDR1 is SGHAT and CDR2 FQNNGV. Trimming took 1 base from V and 1 from J, leaving 7 bases between them. The CDR3 reads CASSLVSWNTEAFF. The CDR3, as DNA: TGTGCCAGCAGCTTAGTTTCGTGGAACACTGAAGCTTTCTTT.

To note about this clonotype: Compared with germline, one end of the junction differs, possibly owing to a read error. The chain carries TRBV19 and TRBJ2-5, with TRBD1 identical over 7 bases. Germline V gene sequence: CDR1 LNHDA, CDR2 SQIVND (reference sequence). The CDR3 has 13 amino acids. The CDR3 protein is CAGSDRDQETQYF. CDR3 bases: TGTGCCGGTAGCGACAGGGACCAAGAGACCCAGTACTTC.

Remarks on this clonotype: A single base separates this from a much larger clone, so it may be a read error. Likely a read error: the CDR3 ends without its conserved phenylalanine or tryptophan. This sequence joins TRBV11-1 and TRBJ2-2, with D possibly being TRBD2 (6 bases). This CDR3 has 15 residues. Trimming shortened V by 3 bases and J by 4 bases, and 12 bases separated the two germline ends. Germline V lookup: CDR1 SGHAT, CDR2 FQDESV (reference sequence). The CDR3 sequence: CASSFTGAGTGELFL. The CDR3 DNA reads TGTGCCAGCAGCTTTACGGGAGCGGGCACCGGGGAGCTGTTTCTT.

DNA of the CDR3: TGCAGTGCTAGAGGGACAGGGGCTAGCAAAAACATTCAGTACTTC. Translating it yields CSARGTGASKNIQYF. This chain joins TRBV20-1 and TRBJ2-4; 9 bases are shared with TRBD1. The CDR3 is 15 residues long. Germline lookup yields CDR1 DFQATT and CDR2 SNEGSKA (reference sequence). Losses at the gene ends were 1 base for V and 3 bases for J; bases not matched to a gene: 4.

This clonotype appeared a few times. The chain carries TRBV6-5 and TRBJ1-2; TRBD1 is a possible D gene (5 bases). Germline V gene sequence: CDR1 MNHEY, CDR2 SVGAGI. This CDR3 is built from 14 residues. Trimming removed 2 bases at V and 3 bases at J, with 10 bases between. DNA of the CDR3: TGTGCCAGCAGTTACGTCAGGGAGGACTATGGCTACACCTTC. Translating gives CASSYVREDYGYTF.

The chain combines TRBV25-1 with TRBJ2-5; TRBD1 might be the D (6 bases). V lost 10 bases and J 4 bases, leaving 16 bases between the germline ends. Per germline, CDR1 MGHDK and CDR2 SYGVNS. This CDR3 has 13 amino acids. The CDR3 loop reads CATRAQGLETQYF. CDR3 DNA: TGTGCCACCAGGGCCCAGGGGTTAGAGACCCAGTACTTC.

V and J are TRBV20-1 and TRBJ2-7; D uncertain. This CDR3 region has 14 residues. Germline CDR1 is DFQATT and CDR2 is SNEGSKA (reference sequence). With 5 bases removed from V and 1 base from J, the gap between germline ends came to 15 bases. The chain's CDR3 is CSALQFVGSYEQYF. The CDR3 DNA is TGCAGTGCTCTCCAATTTGTCGGATCCTACGAGCAGTACTTC.

This clonotype was picked up a small number of times. The V call is TRBV5-8, the J call TRBJ1-1; D may be TRBD1 (6 bases). The CDR3 loop spans 14 amino acids. The germline V gene encodes CDR1 SGHTS and CDR2 YDEGEE. V was pared by 4 bases and J by 1 base, with 11 bases between. The CDR3 nucleotides are TGTGCCAGCAGCAAAGGACAGAGGAACACTGAAGCTTTCTTT. Protein: CASSKGQRNTEAFF.

This clonotype was seen a few times. The chain recombines TRBV12-3 or TRBV12-4 with TRBJ1-2; no definite D call. With 1 base removed from V and 5 bases from J, the gap between germline ends came to 8 bases. The CDR3 contains 13 residues. The CDR3 DNA reads TGTGCCAGCAGTTTAGGACACCTATATGGCTACACCTTC. Translation gives CASSLGHLYGYTF.

The CDR3, as DNA: TGTGCCAGTAGTCCGAGTTCGGGGGGAGCGGACGAGCAGTACTTC. It codes for CASSPSSGGADEQYF. The rearrangement uses TRBV19 and TRBJ2-7; 7 bases are a match to TRBD2. This CDR3 region has 15 residues. Germline values: CDR1 LNHDA, CDR2 SQIVND (reference sequence). The junction had 12 bases not matched to a gene; V was cut back by 5 bases and J by 5 bases.

As regards this clonotype: This CDR3 fails to terminate in the conserved phenylalanine or tryptophan, so it likely reflects a read error. The chain links TRBV5-6 to TRBJ1-1; no reliable D call. This CDR3 spans 12 amino acids. Germline CDR1 SGHDT, CDR2 YYEEEE. Trimming pared 0 bases from V and 3 bases from J, leaving 3 bases between. The CDR3 reads CASSLGDTEAFS. Here the CDR3 DNA reads TGTGCCAGCAGCTTGGGGGACACTGAAGCTTTCTCT.

This clonotype was found a few times. A much larger clone sits a single nucleotide away, making a read error possible. The rearrangement links TRBV7-9 to TRBJ2-7; D gene ambiguous. Germline CDR1 reads SEHNR; CDR2 reads FQNEAQ (reference sequence). The CDR3 is made up of 12 amino acids. In DNA form, the CDR3 reads TGTGCCAGCAGCTTAGCGGGGAACGAGCAGCACTTC. Protein sequence: CASSLAGNEQHF.

This clonotype appeared a few times. This chain uses TRBV7-9 with TRBJ2-5; 10 bases are shared with TRBD1. This CDR3 has 16 amino acids. The V segment lost 4 bases and the J segment 4 bases; nucleotides outside the gene matches: 9. Germline values: CDR1 SEHNR, CDR2 FQNEAQ (reference sequence). DNA of the CDR3: TGTGCCAGCAGCTCCCGGGACAGGGGAGGTAGAGAGACCCAGTACTTC. It specifies CASSSRDRGGRETQYF.

The CDR3: CATSIGGTQYF. The CDR3 nucleotides are TGTGCCACCAGCATCGGGGGGACCCAGTACTTC. The chain employs TRBV15 and TRBJ2-5, with D perhaps matching TRBD2 (6 bases). The CDR3 length is 11 residues. Germline V CDR1 and CDR2: LNHNV, YYDKDF (reference sequence). V was trimmed by 4 bases and J by 7 bases, leaving 7 bases between them.

For this clonotype: A much larger clone is a single base away; this may be a read error. The chain joins TRBV15 to TRBJ1-1; D not certain. CDR1 is LNHNV and CDR2 is YYDKDF in the germline V gene (reference sequence). This CDR3 comprises 15 residues. Trimming stripped 1 base from V and 0 bases from J, with 9 bases between. The CDR3 loop is CATSRAGPLNTEAFF. CDR3 nucleotide sequence: TGTGCCACCAGCAGAGCGGGTCCGTTGAACACTGAAGCTTTCTTT.

This clonotype was seen only a few times. The chain has TRBV20-1 and TRBJ2-7; D might be TRBD2 (5 bases). Trimming removed 2 bases at V and 1 base at J, with 9 bases between. Germline CDR1 reads DFQATT; CDR2 reads SNEGSKA (reference sequence). This CDR3 comprises 13 residues. The CDR3: CSARQSGSYEQYF. DNA of the CDR3: TGCAGTGCTAGACAGAGCGGTTCCTACGAGCAGTACTTC.

This clonotype came up many times. The CDR3 sequence is CASSFESLADEQFF. The CDR3 nucleotides read TGTGCCAGCAGCTTTGAGTCCCTAGCCGATGAGCAGTTCTTC. The chain combines TRBV5-4 with TRBJ2-1, with D perhaps TRBD2 (5 bases). Trimming left V 2 bases short and J 8 bases short, with 14 bases between. The CDR3 has 14 amino acids. CDR1 is SGHNT and CDR2 is YYREEE in the germline V gene (reference sequence).

This clonotype was seen many times. The CDR3 sequence: CASKGGIGVDEQFF. CDR3 bases: TGTGCCAGCAAAGGGGGGATTGGGGTAGATGAGCAGTTCTTC. The chain joins TRBV19 to TRBJ2-1; D may be TRBD1 or TRBD2 (6 bases each). CDR3 length equals 14 residues. Trimming shortened V by 9 bases and J by 8 bases, and 20 bases separated the two germline ends. Germline V gene data show CDR1 as LNHDA and CDR2 as SQIVND (reference sequence).

This clonotype was picked up a small number of times. The V call is TRBV13, the J call TRBJ1-2; D remains ambiguous. There are 13 residues in the CDR3. Germline CDR1 and CDR2: PRHDT and FYEKMQ (reference sequence). V was trimmed by 5 bases and J by 3 bases, leaving 10 bases between them. CDR3 sequence (DNA): TGTGCCAGCAGCCGAGTCGGAGACTATGGCTACACCTTC. Its translation is CASSRVGDYGYTF. Full variable domain (outside the CDR3, taken from reference TRBV13 and TRBJ1-2): AAGVIQSPRHLIKEKRETATLKCYPIPRHDTVYWYQQGPGQDPQFLISFYEKMQSDKGSIPDRFSAQQFSDYHSELNMSSLELGDSALYFCASSRVGDYGYTFGSGTRLTVV.

J is TRBJ2-7 and V is TRBV27; D gene unclear. The V end lost 5 bases, the J end lost 4 bases, and 15 bases lay between the germline ends. This CDR3 spans 14 amino acids. The germline V gene encodes CDR1 MNHEY and CDR2 SMNVEV (reference sequence). CDR3 DNA sequence: TGTGCCAGCAGTCCCTTAGGGAATCGGTACGAGCAGTACTTC. Translated: CASSPLGNRYEQYF.

Remarks on this clonotype: Mismatch with germline at one junction end may stem from a read error. This chain uses TRBV20-1 with TRBJ2-7; D gene unclear. The CDR3 contains 13 residues. Germline V gene lookup returns CDR1 DFQATT and CDR2 SNEGSKA (reference sequence). DNA for the CDR3: TGCGGTGCTAGGGTTTCAGATACCTACGAGCAGTACTTC. Translating it yields CGARVSDTYEQYF.

The rearrangement uses TRBV4-3 and TRBJ2-7, with 9 bases matching TRBD2. Germline trimming cut 0 bases from V and 2 bases from J; bases unmatched to any gene: 5. This CDR3 is 16 amino acids long. Per germline, CDR1 LGHNA and CDR2 YSLEER. CDR3 coding DNA: TGCGCCAGCAGCCAAGATTGGCGGGAGGGCACCTACGAGCAGTACTTC. Translation gives CASSQDWREGTYEQYF.

At least ten counts were recorded for this clonotype. The chain carries TRBV7-9 and TRBJ1-3; possible D gene TRBD1, 6 bases. The CDR3 is made up of 17 amino acids. Germline V gene data show CDR1 as SEHNR and CDR2 as FQNEAQ (reference sequence). The V and J ends lost 4 bases and 0 bases respectively, with 16 bases between them. This chain's CDR3 is CASSSRPRGHSGNTIYF. The CDR3 DNA reads TGTGCCAGCAGCTCCCGGCCGCGGGGGCACTCTGGAAACACCATATATTTT.

The table lists this clonotype with a few counts. This chain connects TRBV4-2 to TRBJ1-5; perhaps TRBD1 as D (5 bases). V was trimmed by 5 bases and J by 0 bases, leaving 14 bases between them. The CDR3 has 16 amino acids. Germline CDR1 reads LGHNA; CDR2 reads YNFKEQ. The CDR3 here is CASSEGEGVSNQPQHF. As DNA, the CDR3 is TGTGCCAGCAGCGAAGGGGAAGGGGTTAGCAATCAGCCCCAGCATTTT.

At least ten counts were recorded for this clonotype. This sequence joins TRBV12-3 or TRBV12-4 and TRBJ1-3; 7 nucleotides line up with TRBD1. With V trimmed by 7 bases and J by 4 bases, 7 bases remained unmatched. CDR3 length: 14 residues. In DNA form, the CDR3 reads TGTGCCAGCACCCAACAGGGGCGGGGAAACACCATATATTTT. It translates to CASTQQGRGNTIYF.

The rearrangement joins TRBV19 to TRBJ2-3, with 7 positions matching TRBD1. This CDR3 has 13 amino acids. V was pared by 5 bases and J by 4 bases, with 3 bases of the junction left unmatched. CDR1 is LNHDA and CDR2 is SQIVND in the germline V gene (reference sequence). In DNA, the CDR3 is TGTGCCAGTAGTGCTCAGGGGGCAGATACGCAGTATTTT. Amino acids: CASSAQGADTQYF.

This clonotype was picked up many times. The rearrangement joins TRBV12-3 or TRBV12-4 to TRBJ2-1; D is unclear. The V end was cut by 5 bases, the J end by 12 bases, with 14 bases between. This CDR3 has 12 residues. This CDR3 reads CASSGLESGQFF. CDR3 bases: TGTGCCAGCAGTGGATTAGAGTCTGGGCAGTTCTTC.

This clonotype appeared many times. The rearrangement uses TRBV19 and TRBJ2-6; weak D call: TRBD1 (6 bases). The CDR3 length is 16 residues. The V end was cut by 10 bases, the J end by 4 bases, with 20 bases between. Germline loops: CDR1 LNHDA, CDR2 SQIVND (reference sequence). The CDR3 nucleotides are TGTGCCACCGAGGACAGTGGAGGCCCCGGGGCCAACGTCCTGACTTTC. Its protein is CATEDSGGPGANVLTF.